This TCR beta chain was identified in a study of CD8 T cells in Susac syndrome (dated by TCRdb to between 2018 and 2020). A note on the overall study: Of the Susac syndrome patients who were sequenced, eight or nine were in clinical remission while roughly six had clinically active disease. Repertoire sequencing was used to test whether CD8+ T cell activation and differentiation in Susac syndrome was antigen driven. At blood withdrawal, Susac syndrome patients were either therapy-naive, taking corticosteroids (in some cases with IVIg as well), or taking IVIg alone. Findings and caveats that apply to the study as a whole: In the CD4+ T cell repertoire of Susac syndrome patients, clonal expansion was not detected. The number of individuals in the TCR sequencing and HLA analysis was recognized as being relatively small.

RNA was extracted using the RNeasy kit, and roughly 0.5 to 1 ug of the RNA was reverse transcribed with random hexamers. The immunoSEQ multiplex PCR assay, covering 54 Vbeta and 13 Jbeta segments, was used to amplify TCR beta CDR3 regions. PCR amplification bias was corrected by using a synthetic template baseline for primer optimization and computational correction. The paper's processing steps were these. Reads were annotated to V, D and J genes according to IMGT and were analyzed with immunoSEQ Analyzer, with only productive sequences retained. Clonality was computed as one minus Shannon entropy normalized by log2 of the number of productive unique sequences. Public and private clones were assessed among the 100 most prevalent clones of each patient and control. Clones were defined as Susac-specific when absent from the healthy and MS cohorts, from over a thousand published viral clones and from other ImmuneACCESS disease sequences. TCRdb itself trimmed the public reads at Q25 with fastp, ran MiXCR and retained productive beta chains. Identical CDR3 proteins give one entry, which carries the most common genes and DNA. In this record, the V and J calls reflect TCRdb's handling and not the investigators' own analysis. The sample table holds around 150,000 distinct CDR3 sequences, of which approximately 94% were seen once. Of the sample, around 0.08% is held by the ten largest clones.

With regard to this clonotype: What this receptor recognizes is not known. It has no much larger one-base neighbor in the sample; base qualities were not kept.

Peripheral blood CD8+ and CD4+ T cells from healthy donors, Susac syndrome patients and multiple sclerosis patients were profiled using high-throughput TCR beta sequencing. The Susac syndrome patients fulfilled recently defined diagnostic criteria for either definite or probable disease. Bulk CD8+ and CD4+ T cells were purified magnetically by negative isolation, whereas CD8+ TEMRA cells were enriched by FACS. Blood was collected in EDTA tubes and processed within 24 hours, with PBMCs isolated through density gradient centrifugation. PBMCs intended for TCR sequencing were cryopreserved in liquid nitrogen and were subsequently thawed in a 37 degrees C water bath. A purity of at least 90% was achieved for sorted or isolated CD4+, CD8+ and CD8+ TEMRA cells. The germline V gene specifies MNHNS as CDR1 and SASEGT as CDR2. V is pruned by 5 bases and J by 0 bases, leaving 3 bases of the junction without a gene match. Taken from cysteine to phenylalanine, the CDR3 has 14 residues. Only the CDR3 region is kept as DNA, spanning 42 bases read in frame from base 1.

The specimen was CD4+ T cells from PBMCs. This receptor was taken from a human donor with Susac syndrome. The V and J segments used are TRBV6-1 and TRBJ2-7; 8 middle bases align to TRBD2. The DNA is TGTGCCAGCAGTCCACTAGCGGACTCCTACGAGCAGTACTTC. This encodes CASSPLADSYEQYF.